This T cell receptor beta chain was retrieved from a study of blood T cell repertoires in COVID-19. On the study more broadly: Both acute and convalescent COVID-19 samples were obtained from the United States, Italy and Spain. PBMCs, B-cell-depleted T cells, or T cells provided the cDNA or gDNA that made up the material.

The CDR3 loop spans 17 amino acids. Germline values: CDR1 KGHDR, CDR2 SFDVKD. Losses at the gene ends were 4 bases for V and 0 bases for J; bases not matched to a gene: 8. The table lists this clone with a few counts. Per the authors' pipeline: It was from reference gene primer amplification that nucleated cell counts were estimated. Clones were read by immunoSEQ multiplex PCR, and TCRdb kept only the in-frame ones, dropping some. V and J calls and clone size follow that table, whereas D and trimming were derived from the DNA. The repertoire has some 400,000 clones, 90% of them found once; the top ten carry 6.5% to 7%.

The rearrangement joins TRBV24-1 to TRBJ2-1; the match to TRBD2 covers 7 bases. The TCR originated in a man younger than 30 with active or convalescent COVID-19. The sequenced sample was peripheral blood. The chain's CDR3 is CATSDPKAGSSYNEQFF. The CDR3 region has the DNA TGTGCCACCAGTGACCCTAAAGCGGGGAGCTCCTACAATGAGCAGTTCTTC.